This T cell receptor (beta chain) was profiled in a study of cytomegalovirus exposure and HLA in healthy donors. Use of 60 Vbeta and 13 Jbeta primers characterized the PCR. Original processing methods: Later work found 80 million to 85 million unique TCR beta chains, with roughly 11 million shared. Assay: immunoSEQ multiplex PCR; the TCRdb copy retains only in-frame clones and omits some. The DNA gave D and trimming, while V, J and clone size come from that table. The sample holds around 190,000 clones, approximately 86% seen once. Points on this clone: What it binds is unknown.

Overall study findings and caveats: V- and J-gene trimming of TCR beta was linked (in a later analysis) to a missense DCLRE1C variant. Clonal expansion was found to be greater in HLA-associated TCR beta chains than in equally common others in a later analysis.

The CDR3 is 16 amino acids. The germline V and J ends were trimmed by 0 bases and 8 bases, with 17 bases remaining between them. Germline V gene lookup returns CDR1 MGHRA and CDR2 YSYEKL. Sequenced input: PBMCs. This sequence was found in a woman aged 25 to 39 in good health and CMV-seronegative. V is TRBV4-1 and J is TRBJ2-1; D remains unclear. CDR3 in DNA: TGCGCCAGCAGCCAAGATCGGCTAGTGGCATCCTATGAGCAGTTCTTC. Protein: CASSQDRLVASYEQFF.